This entry lists 27 T cell receptor beta chains sequenced from one sample in a study of T cells in Graves' hyperthyroidism and ophthalmopathy. Amplified TCR beta CDR3 regions derived from RNA transcripts. First-round RT-PCR with HTBI primers amplified the TCR CDR3 region. A single record per CDR3 protein comes from TCRdb applying MiXCR to the multiplex PCR reads. The sample contains 35,000 to 45,000 distinct CDR3 sequences, 52% of which appear only once. Sequenced material: blood. The receptors here all came from a middle-aged man with Graves' ophthalmopathy.

The chain couples TRBV20-1 to TRBJ2-1; 11 positions match TRBD2. The CDR3 runs 16 residues. Trimming cost V 3 bases and J 3 bases; bases outside gene matches: 7. The germline V gene has CDR1 DFQATT and CDR2 SNEGSKA (reference sequence). The CDR3 DNA follows: TGCAGTGCTAGCGACGTAGCGGGAGGGATCTACAATGAGCAGTTCTTC. This gives the protein CSASDVAGGIYNEQFF.

This clonotype was observed a single time. The chain uses TRBV20-1 and TRBJ2-7; 10 bases align to TRBD1. Germline CDR1 is DFQATT and CDR2 is SNEGSKA (reference sequence). V trimming: 4 bases; J trimming: 4 bases; junction bases outside the gene matches: 7. The CDR3 is made up of 14 amino acids. The CDR3 DNA sequence: TGCAGTGCTACCGGGGACAGGGGAATATACGAGCAGTACTTC. Translation: CSATGDRGIYEQYF.

This clonotype was seen ten or more times. The chain employs TRBV28 and TRBJ2-2; 10 bases fit TRBD2. The germline gives CDR1 MDHEN, CDR2 SYDVKM. The CDR3 has 14 amino acids. J gave up 7 bases and V 5 bases, and 4 bases lay outside the gene matches. The CDR3 DNA follows: TGTGCCAGCAGTAAAGCGGGAGGGAGCGGGGAGCTGTTTTTT. Translating it yields CASSKAGGSGELFF.

The chain is built from TRBV12-3 or TRBV12-4 and TRBJ2-5, with 8 positions matching TRBD1. This CDR3 comprises 16 residues. V dropped 6 bases and J dropped 0; count of bases not matched to a gene: 9. CDR3 coding DNA: TGTGCCAGCAGCTCTACAGGGGGAGGATACCAAGAGACCCAGTACTTC. It is translated as CASSSTGGGYQETQYF.

This chain joins TRBV5-4 and TRBJ2-3; D perhaps matches TRBD1 (5 bases). Trimming stripped 4 bases from V and 6 bases from J, with 15 bases between. This CDR3 is built from 14 residues. Per the germline V gene, CDR1 is SGHNT and CDR2 is YYREEE (reference sequence). CDR3 nucleotide sequence: TGTGCCAGCAGCAGGGGCACCTCTCCGGATACGCAGTATTTT. Protein product: CASSRGTSPDTQYF.

This clonotype appeared many times. The genes are TRBV5-5 and TRBJ2-5, with D uncertain. V shed 0 bases and J shed 4 bases, with 10 bases lying between them. The CDR3 contains 14 residues. Germline CDR1 and CDR2: SGHKS and YYEKEE (reference sequence). As DNA, the CDR3 is TGTGCCAGCAGCTTGGCTTCCCACTCAGAGACCCAGTACTTC. This gives the protein CASSLASHSETQYF.

At least ten counts were recorded for this clonotype. The genes are TRBV27 and TRBJ2-7, with D hard to call. Germline assignment: CDR1 MNHEY and CDR2 SMNVEV (reference sequence). Trimming removed 5 bases at V and 0 bases at J, with 17 bases between. The CDR3 extends over 16 amino acids. CDR3 coding DNA: TGTGCCAGCAGTCCCCATAGTGTGCCCCCCTCCTACGAGCAGTACTTC. Translating it yields CASSPHSVPPSYEQYF.

The J gene is TRBJ2-7, the V gene TRBV20-1; 9 positions agree with TRBD1. Germline assignment: CDR1 DFQATT and CDR2 SNEGSKA (reference sequence). The V and J ends lost 5 bases and 9 bases, in that order; junction bases with no gene match: 11. This CDR3 is 13 amino acids long. The CDR3 loop is CSAEDRGSRLQYF. CDR3 DNA: TGCAGTGCTGAGGACAGGGGCTCCCGTCTGCAGTACTTC.

In this sample, this clonotype turned up many times. The chain recombines TRBV11-2 with TRBJ2-1; TRBD2 might be the D (7 bases). Germline V gene data show CDR1 as SGHAT and CDR2 as FQNNGV. CDR3 size: 16 residues. Trimming stripped 4 bases from V and 4 bases from J, with 17 bases between. CDR3 coding DNA: TGTGCCAGCAGCTCTTGGCGGGGGCAACTATACAATGAGCAGTTCTTC. Translating it yields CASSSWRGQLYNEQFF.

CDR3 amino acids: CASGLTANYGYTF. CDR3 coding DNA: TGTGCTAGTGGTTTAACGGCTAACTATGGCTACACCTTC. V and J are TRBV12-5 and TRBJ1-2; D is ambiguous. Trimming stripped 3 bases from V and 0 bases from J, with 5 bases between. This CDR3 is built from 13 residues. Germline assignment: CDR1 LGHNT and CDR2 FRNRAP.

In regard to this clonotype: One end of the junction fails to match germline, which may point to a read error. V usage is TRBV10-3 and J usage is TRBJ1-5, with D perhaps TRBD1 (6 bases). The germline CDR1 and CDR2 sequences are ENHRY and SYGVKD. The CDR3 covers 17 residues. The CDR3 DNA reads as TGTGCCATCAGTGAGACAAACCTTAAACAGGGAAATCAGCCCCAGCACTTT. It is translated as CAISETNLKQGNQPQHF.

On this clonotype itself: One junction end does not reproduce the germline sequence, and a read error may be involved. This chain connects TRBV19 to TRBJ1-5, with D hard to call. The CDR3 is made up of 14 amino acids. The germline gives CDR1 LNHDA, CDR2 SQIVND (reference sequence). CDR3 protein: CASWIVFGNQSQHF. As DNA, the CDR3 is TGTGCCAGTTGGATAGTCTTTGGGAATCAGTCCCAGCATTTT.

This clonotype was recorded only once. The chain carries TRBV20-1 and TRBJ2-7, with D possibly TRBD1 on 6 matching bases. V was clipped by 1 base and J by 6 bases, with 13 bases between them. The CDR3 is 13 amino acids. The germline gives CDR1 DFQATT, CDR2 SNEGSKA (reference sequence). The CDR3 loop reads CSARAPGDREQYF. Written as DNA, the CDR3 is TGCAGTGCTAGAGCACCAGGGGATCGCGAGCAGTACTTC.

The rearrangement uses TRBV5-1 and TRBJ2-3; 7 bases map to TRBD1. Germline values: CDR1 SGHRS, CDR2 YFSETQ. This CDR3 comprises 16 residues. With V trimmed by 0 bases and J by 3 bases, 7 bases remained unmatched. The CDR3 here is CASSLVQGEWTDTQYF. The CDR3 DNA sequence: TGCGCCAGCAGCTTGGTTCAGGGGGAATGGACAGATACGCAGTATTTT. The full variable domain, with the rest looked up from reference TRBV5-1 and TRBJ2-3, is KAGVTQTPRYLIKTRGQQVTLSCSPISGHRSVSWYQQTPGQGLQFLFEYFSETQRNKGNFPGRFSGRQFSNSRSEMNVSTLELGDSALYLCASSLVQGEWTDTQYFGPGTRLTVL.

This clonotype is classed as medium-sized. The chain is built from TRBV7-9 and TRBJ1-5; D uncertain. Trimming removed 5 bases at V and 6 bases at J, with 14 bases between. CDR3 length: 14 amino acids. CDR1 and CDR2 from the germline V gene are SEHNR and FQNEAQ (reference sequence). The CDR3 nucleotides are TGTGCCAGCAGCCCAGGTTCACCCTTTCAGCCCCAGCATTTT. Translating gives CASSPGSPFQPQHF.

By sample fraction, this clonotype is medium-sized. The chain has TRBV7-9 and TRBJ2-1; TRBD2 might be the D (6 bases). The CDR3 spans 14 residues. Trimming pared 2 bases from V and 4 bases from J, leaving 9 bases between. Germline V gives CDR1 SEHNR, CDR2 FQNEAQ (reference sequence). This CDR3 is CASSLSEGYNEQFF. The CDR3 region has the DNA TGTGCCAGCAGCTTATCGGAGGGTTACAATGAGCAGTTCTTC.

Details on this clonotype: This may stem from a read error, because a much larger clone lies one nucleotide away. The chain is built from TRBV18 and TRBJ2-5; a possible D gene is TRBD1 (5 bases). CDR1 and CDR2 from the germline V gene are KGHSH and LQKENI. This CDR3 spans 13 amino acids. The CDR3 protein is CASSIGARETQDF. CDR3 in DNA: TGTGCCAGCTCAATAGGGGCACGAGAGACCCAGGACTTC.

This clonotype occurred many times. V gene TRBV6-6 combines with J gene TRBJ1-3, with a possible D match to TRBD1 (5 bases). Trimming removed 7 bases at V and 2 bases at J, with 15 bases between. The CDR3 sequence is 15 residues long. Germline V gene sequence: CDR1 MNHNY, CDR2 SVGAGI (reference sequence). Here the CDR3 reads CASNNQGSAGNTIYF. As DNA, the CDR3 is TGTGCCAGCAATAATCAGGGCAGCGCTGGAAACACCATATATTTT.

This clonotype was found many times. The chain is built from TRBV27 and TRBJ2-7, with TRBD1 identical over 10 bases. The V and J ends lost 5 bases and 4 bases, in that order; junction bases with no gene match: 2. CDR3 length equals 13 residues. Germline assignment: CDR1 MNHEY and CDR2 SMNVEV (reference sequence). CDR3 amino acids: CASSPGQGYEQYF. CDR3 in DNA: TGTGCCAGCAGTCCGGGACAGGGGTACGAGCAGTACTTC.

This clonotype occurred many times. The chain couples TRBV5-1 to TRBJ1-2; TRBD1 matches 8 bases. The length of the CDR3 is 18 residues. V shed 5 bases and J 6 bases; nucleotides not matched to a gene: 21. In germline, CDR1 is SGHRS, CDR2 YFSETQ. The CDR3: CASSLKAGGAALLDGYTF. CDR3 DNA sequence: TGCGCCAGCAGTCTTAAAGCAGGGGGCGCCGCCCTACTCGATGGCTACACCTTC.

This clonotype occurred a few times. The genes are TRBV15 and TRBJ1-2; D ambiguous. Germline V gene data show CDR1 as LNHNV and CDR2 as YYDKDF (reference sequence). The CDR3 sequence is 11 residues long. V shed 3 bases and J shed 8 bases, with 7 bases lying between them. CDR3 coding DNA: TGTGCCACCAGCAGGGTTGGGGGCTACACCTTC. It encodes CATSRVGGYTF. Together with reference TRBV15 and TRBJ1-2, the CDR3 gives the full variable domain: DAMVIQNPRYQVTQFGKPVTLSCSQTLNHNVMYWYQQKSSQAPKLLFHYYDKDFNNEADTPDNFQSRRPNTSFCFLDIRSPGLGDTAMYLCATSRVGGYTFGSGTRLTVV.

This chain joins TRBV10-3 and TRBJ2-1; perhaps TRBD1 as D (5 bases). V shed 2 bases and J shed 12 bases, with 14 bases lying between them. This CDR3 contains 13 residues. Germline V lookup: CDR1 ENHRY, CDR2 SYGVKD. The CDR3 DNA follows: TGTGCCATCAGTGAGGACAGCACAGATACGCAGTTCTTC. Encoded protein: CAISEDSTDTQFF.

In this sample, this clonotype turned up many times. V usage is TRBV7-3 and J usage is TRBJ2-6, with a possible D match to TRBD2 (7 bases). This CDR3 is built from 18 residues. CDR1 is SGHTA and CDR2 is FQGTGA in the germline V gene. The V end was cut by 1 base, the J end by 0 bases, with 13 bases between. Here the CDR3 DNA reads TGTGCCAGCAGCTTAAGCGGGGGCTTAAACTCTGGGGCCAACGTCCTGACTTTC. It specifies CASSLSGGLNSGANVLTF.

This clonotype was seen repeatedly, ten times or more. The chain combines TRBV19 with TRBJ2-3; no reliable D call. Trimming shortened V by 10 bases and J by 3 bases, and 14 bases separated the two germline ends. CDR1 and CDR2 (germline): LNHDA, SQIVND (reference sequence). There are 13 residues in the CDR3. CDR3 in DNA: TGTGCCACCCGGGCCACCTCAACAGATACGCAGTATTTT. It translates to CATRATSTDTQYF.

This clonotype was counted ten times or more. This rearrangement joins TRBV18 to TRBJ2-5; D is undetermined. Germline V gene sequence: CDR1 KGHSH, CDR2 LQKENI. The V and J ends lost 2 bases and 4 bases respectively, with 11 bases between them. The CDR3 loop spans 14 amino acids. This CDR3 reads CASSPSLGRETQYF. The CDR3 DNA is TGTGCCAGCTCACCATCGTTGGGTCGAGAGACCCAGTACTTC.

J is TRBJ2-1 and V is TRBV2; 11 bases align to TRBD1. J was trimmed by 12 bases and V by 6 bases; bases with no gene match: 13. The germline CDR1 and CDR2 sequences are SNHLY and FYNNEI. The CDR3 consists of 15 residues. The CDR3: CASRDRGRSTDTQFF. The DNA of the CDR3 is TGTGCCAGCAGGGACAGGGGGCGCAGCACAGATACGCAGTTCTTC. The whole variable domain, filled in from reference TRBV2 and TRBJ2-1, reads EPEVTQTPSHQVTQMGQEVILRCVPISNHLYFYWYRQILGQKVEFLVSFYNNEISEKSEIFDDQFSVERPDGSNFTLKIRSTKLEDSAMYFCASRDRGRSTDTQFFGPGTRLTVL.

V and J are TRBV9 and TRBJ1-4; 11 bases agree with TRBD1. Trimming cost V 0 bases and J 5 bases; bases outside gene matches: 3. Germline values: CDR1 SGDLS, CDR2 YYNGEE. The CDR3 spans 16 residues. The CDR3 DNA reads TGTGCCAGCAGCGTAGGGACAGGGGGCGTAAATGAAAAACTGTTTTTT. Residues: CASSVGTGGVNEKLFF.